This is a list of T cell receptor beta chains from one sample in a study of blood T cells in healthy people across ages. In TCRdb, the 5' RACE reads were re-called with MiXCR into one record per CDR3 protein. The data show about 680,000 distinct CDR3 sequences, around half seen once. Sequencing was carried out using blood. These receptors all stem from a woman aged 55-70 years in good health. Each CDR3 is given with its conserved first and last residue. D genes are given only for firm matches. Rows give clone size only sometimes, using once, few, many, or a class for an expanded clone.

J,V,size,D,CDR3,DNA
TRBJ2-7,TRBV7-3,few,.,CASSHTRNYEQYF,TGTGCCAGCAGCCATACTAGAAACTACGAGCAGTACTTC
TRBJ2-1,TRBV20-1,.,TRBD2,CSARLTSGRVSSSYNEQFF,TGCAGTGCTAGACTAACTAGCGGGAGGGTCTCTAGCTCCTACAATGAGCAGTTCTTC
TRBJ2-7,TRBV7-2,.,TRBD1,CASSFTGGSYEQYF,TGTGCCAGCAGCTTTACAGGGGGATCCTACGAGCAGTACTTC
TRBJ2-7,TRBV6-2/TRBV6-3,.,.,CASSSRLTNYEQYF,TGTGCCAGCAGTTCGCGACTGACGAACTACGAGCAGTACTTC
TRBJ2-3,TRBV7-3,.,TRBD2,CASSLAAAGRSPDTQYF,TGTGCCAGCAGCTTAGCCGCAGCCGGGAGGAGTCCAGATACGCAGTATTTT
TRBJ2-1,TRBV4-3,.,TRBD2,CASSQEFLAGADNEQFF,TGCGCCAGCAGCCAAGAATTTTTAGCGGGAGCCGACAATGAGCAGTTCTTC
TRBJ1-2,TRBV30,.,TRBD1,CAWSRRGLGYGYTF,TGTGCCTGGAGTCGTAGGGGGCTGGGCTATGGCTACACCTTC
TRBJ2-1,TRBV5-1,few,.,CASSLETPRYNEQFF,TGCGCCAGCAGCTTGGAAACACCCAGGTACAATGAGCAGTTCTTC
TRBJ2-7,TRBV5-1,.,TRBD2,CASSLEGLADQEAQYF,TGCGCCAGCAGCTTGGAGGGACTAGCGGACCAAGAGGCCCAGTACTTC
TRBJ1-1,TRBV5-1,.,.,CASSLGGNGAFF,TGCGCCAGCAGCTTGGGAGGGAATGGAGCTTTCTTT
TRBJ2-7,TRBV5-1,.,.,CASSMDFYEQYF,TGCGCCAGCAGCATGGACTTCTACGAGCAGTACTTC
TRBJ2-7,TRBV7-2,.,TRBD1,CASSSDRGRYNEQYF,TGTGCCAGCAGCTCCGACAGGGGGCGATACAATGAGCAGTACTTC
TRBJ2-7,TRBV7-2,many,.,CASSSLAMYEQYF,TGTGCCAGCAGCTCACTAGCTATGTACGAGCAGTACTTC